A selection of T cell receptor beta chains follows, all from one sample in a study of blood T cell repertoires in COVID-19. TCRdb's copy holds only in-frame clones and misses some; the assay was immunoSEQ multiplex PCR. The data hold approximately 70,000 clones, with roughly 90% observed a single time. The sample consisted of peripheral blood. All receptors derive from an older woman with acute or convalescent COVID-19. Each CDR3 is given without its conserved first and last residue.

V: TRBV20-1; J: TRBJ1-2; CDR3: SASSRDRGRGNYGYT
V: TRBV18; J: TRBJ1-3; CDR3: ASSPLGGLGNTIY
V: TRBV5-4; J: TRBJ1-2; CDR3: ASSLSPIPDYGYT
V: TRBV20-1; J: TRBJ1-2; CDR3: SARGQPGYT
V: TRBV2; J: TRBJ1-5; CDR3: ASSPDSPLQPQH
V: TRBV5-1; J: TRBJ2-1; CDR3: ASSNTGTGSSNEQF
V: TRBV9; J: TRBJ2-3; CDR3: ASSVDPLLAGSTDTQY
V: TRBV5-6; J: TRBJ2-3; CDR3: ASSLFSGTAGTQY
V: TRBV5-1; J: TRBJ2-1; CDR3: ASSLQSSYNEQF
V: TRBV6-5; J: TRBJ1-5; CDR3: ASSLGPLSNQPQH
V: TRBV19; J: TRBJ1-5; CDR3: ASSIYRVGNQPQH
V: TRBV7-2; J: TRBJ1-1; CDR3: ASSSTGVNTEAF
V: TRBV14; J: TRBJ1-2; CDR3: ASSQALYRGRKLHYGYT
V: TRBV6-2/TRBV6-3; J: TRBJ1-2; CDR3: ASSQRGGPVHGYT
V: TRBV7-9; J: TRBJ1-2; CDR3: ASSISGTANYGYT